This T cell receptor beta chain is from a study of molecular identifiers for immune sequencing clone quantification. About the study: Four of five splits of RNA from about 20,000 or 100,000 naive CD8 cells were sequenced in replicates.

TCRdb re-analysed the PCR reads in MiXCR, keeping a single row per CDR3 protein. The sample lists around 460,000 distinct CDR3 sequences, around 23% seen once, with approximately 0.8% in the top ten. This clonotype occurred a few times. The CDR3 has 14 amino acids. CDR1 LGHDT and CDR2 YNNKEL come from the germline V gene (reference sequence). Between the trimmed V and J ends, which lost 0 bases and 4 bases, there was a span of 6 bases. When naive CD8 T cells were sorted, they were gated as CD8+CD4-CCR7+CD45RA+. This TCR was sampled from a human donor in good health. Some libraries in this study had Jurkat cell RNA spiked in. V usage is TRBV3-1 and J usage is TRBJ2-2; D gene uncertain. The sequenced sample was naive CD8+ T cells from blood, with Jurkat cell RNA spiked in. Specified subset: FACS-sorted CD8+CD4-CCR7+CD45RA+ naive T cells. The CDR3 here is CASSQDLSTGELFF. The CDR3 DNA reads as TGTGCCAGCAGCCAAGATTTAAGCACCGGGGAGCTGTTTTTT. Looking up the rest from reference TRBV3-1 and TRBJ2-2 gives the full variable domain: DTAVSQTPKYLVTQMGNDKSIKCEQNLGHDTMYWYKQDSKKFLKIMFSYNNKELIINETVPNRFSPKSPDKAHLNLHINSLELGDSAVYFCASSQDLSTGELFFGEGSRLTVL.